Detailed here is one T cell receptor (beta chain). No antigen is known for it. The CDR3 contains 11 residues. V lost 0 bases, J lost 8 bases, and 5 bases lay in between. In germline, CDR1 is DFQATT, CDR2 SNEGSKA (reference sequence). The data are from a study of T-cell memory formation after mild COVID-19. One entry per CDR3 protein, called by TCRdb with MiXCR from the 5' RACE reads. The sample carries 550,000 to 700,000 distinct CDR3 sequences, around a sixth recorded once. Study results and limitations: Researchers report contracting CD4+ clones mostly in CM and EM, with CD8+ clones in EMRA.

This chain links TRBV20-1 with TRBJ2-1; unclear D gene. This clonotype was sampled from an adult woman who had mild COVID-19 (a few samples of this study predate the infection). Cell type and time point are not known. Sample: PBMCs or a T cell subset sorted from them (not recorded which). The CDR3 is CSARDSYEQFF. The CDR3, as DNA: TGCAGTGCTAGAGATAGCTATGAGCAGTTCTTC.